The clone carrying this T cell receptor (beta chain) was counted between two and nine times. Its target is unknown. The sample comes from a study of CD4 T cells in relation to SARS-CoV-2 and coronaviruses. Study information: Shared crossreactive spike epitopes were mapped to their HLA restriction.

Sequenced by immunoSEQ multiplex PCR; TCRdb stores in-frame clones only, minus some. Of approximately 14,000 clones listed, under 80% are singletons. CDR1 is SGHRS, CDR2 YFSETQ, per germline. Trimming shortened V by 4 bases and J by 6 bases, and 14 bases separated the two germline ends. The CDR3 has 13 residues. CD4+ T cells from unexposed donors were obtained before the COVID-19 pandemic (2011-2018). After more than eight days of culture, CD4+ T cells were isolated. The rearrangement links TRBV5-1 to TRBJ2-7; a weak D match, TRBD1 (6 bases). This TCR was recovered from a human donor in good health. Input material: CD4+ T cells from PBMCs, cultured in vitro. CDR3 DNA sequence: TGCGCCAGCAGCGAACTGCCAGGGGTCGAGCAGTACTTC. Translating it yields CASSELPGVEQYF.